The clone carrying this T cell receptor (beta chain) has a count of ten or more. Its target is unknown. This sample is part of a study of regulatory T cells in long-lasting Graves disease. Across the study: For under 3 months, newly diagnosed Graves' patients had been taking antithyroid drugs. The study, taken as a whole, reports: Only a small sample size was used, which may have cut accuracy. Patients whose Graves' disease persisted exhibited lower TCR diversity than those newly diagnosed. Favoring TRBV28, TRBJ1-2 and TRBJ2-5 was a feature seen in persistent disease.

Arm-PCR of CDR3 regions and iRepertoire HTBI primers were the basis on which TCR beta libraries were built. MiXCR, applied by TCRdb to the multiplex PCR reads, yields one record per CDR3 protein. This sample carries 300,000 to 400,000 distinct CDR3 sequences, around 16% of them seen once, and the ten largest clones take about a fifth. This sample's time point: newly diagnosed GD, antithyroid drugs for less than 3 months. Making the TCR library involved RNA that had been extracted from PBMCs. This CDR3 contains 13 residues. The germline gives CDR1 SGHAT, CDR2 FQDESV (reference sequence). Trimming left V 8 bases short and J 2 bases short, with 13 bases between.

The sequence came from a female donor with Graves disease. The gene calls are TRBV11-1 and TRBJ2-7; D remains ambiguous. Sequenced material: peripheral blood mononuclear cells (PBMCs), taken at new diagnosis, from a patient treated with antithyroid drugs. CDR3 protein: CASAPPSAYEQYF. For the CDR3, the DNA is TGTGCCAGCGCCCCACCCAGCGCCTACGAGCAGTACTTC.